This T cell receptor (beta chain) was obtained from a study of shared clonotypes between healthy human individuals. Sequencing was at deep level. Methods used by the authors: Junction-only sequences produced by ImmunoSEQ had no quality scores, so filtering differed. This table comes from immunoSEQ multiplex PCR, and its TCRdb copy is limited to in-frame clones, with some not included. The V and J calls and clone size are taken from that table; D and trimming were inferred from the DNA. The sample lists fewer than 1.8 million clones; about 98.5% were seen once. All donors were Caucasian adults living in Nashville, Tennessee. Specimen: naive CD4+ T cells sorted from blood. Subset indicated: CD45RA+ positively selected. The source of this sequence is a man under 40 in good health.

The CDR3 nucleotides read TGTGCCAGCTCAACGCAGGGGTTGGAACAGCCCCAGCATTTT. Residues: CASSTQGLEQPQHF. The chain recombines TRBV18 with TRBJ1-5; weak D call: TRBD1 (6 bases). The CDR3 has 14 residues. In germline, CDR1 is KGHSH, CDR2 LQKENI. The V gene lost 5 bases and the J gene lost 7 bases, with 15 bases spanning the gap.